Sequencing of this T cell receptor beta chain was carried out in a study of blood T cell repertoires in COVID-19. Using immunoSEQ multiplex PCR, the repertoire was profiled, and TCRdb retains in-frame clones only, with some absent. This table has 55,000 to 80,000 clones, about 76% appearing once. Germline V gives CDR1 SGHRS, CDR2 YFSETQ. This CDR3 is 15 amino acids long. Trimming took 2 bases from V and 3 from J, leaving 13 bases between them. The TCR originated in a human donor in a cohort sampled during active COVID-19. The sequenced sample was peripheral blood. V is TRBV5-1 and J is TRBJ2-3; possible D gene TRBD1, 6 bases. The DNA for the CDR3 is TGCGCCAGCAGCTTTAACAGGGAAGTGACAGATACGCAGTATTTT. Its protein is CASSFNREVTDTQYF.